The 6 T cell receptor beta chains below all came from one sample that was sequenced in a study of blood T cell repertoires in COVID-19 (dated by TCRdb to 2020 to 2021). Library creation used the immunoSEQ multiplex PCR assay. Held by TCRdb, this immuneACCESS table contains in-frame sequences only and omits some clones. Under half of the omission traces to an unresolved V gene where checked; the cause of the rest is unknown. The sample includes around 300,000 clones, with approximately 90% observed a single time. The ten largest clonotypes hold 6.5% to 8% of the sample. What was sequenced was peripheral blood. These receptors came from a woman in her twenties or thirties with COVID-19, enrolled during active disease.

The chain employs TRBV6-6 and TRBJ2-3, with 10 bases lining up with TRBD2. The CDR3 is made up of 16 amino acids. With 6 bases clipped from V and 2 bases from J, the junction kept 8 bases outside the gene matches. Germline CDR1 and CDR2: MNHNY and SVGAGI (reference sequence). CDR3 loop: CASRSIGLAVTDTQYF. The DNA of the CDR3 is TGTGCCAGCAGATCGATTGGACTAGCGGTCACAGATACGCAGTATTTT.

This chain connects TRBV28 to TRBJ1-3; D is uncertain. Germline V gives CDR1 MDHEN, CDR2 SYDVKM. The CDR3 is 17 residues long. V lost 0 bases and J lost 0, with 12 bases in between. This chain's CDR3 is CASSLWGQQDSGNTIYF. The CDR3, as DNA: TGTGCCAGCAGTTTATGGGGCCAGCAAGACTCTGGAAACACCATATATTTT.

The genes are TRBV14 and TRBJ1-6, with D tentatively TRBD1 (6 bases). CDR3 length: 15 residues. V was trimmed by 5 bases and J by 8 bases, leaving 16 bases between them. The germline CDR1 and CDR2 sequences are SGHDN and FVKESK. The CDR3 spells CASSSTAGAYSPLHF. The CDR3 DNA is TGTGCCAGCAGCTCTACGGCGGGGGCATATTCACCCCTCCACTTT.

V and J are TRBV4-1 and TRBJ1-1; 7 bases align to TRBD1. Germline CDR1 reads MGHRA; CDR2 reads YSYEKL. V lost 2 bases, J lost 0 bases, and 6 bases stayed unmatched. The CDR3 length is 16 residues. CDR3 sequence (DNA): TGCGCCAGCAGCCAAACCCGACAGGGATTGAACACTGAAGCTTTCTTT. Amino acid sequence: CASSQTRQGLNTEAFF.

The chain carries TRBV2 and TRBJ2-1, with D perhaps TRBD2 (5 bases). The germline V gene encodes CDR1 SNHLY and CDR2 FYNNEI. V shed 5 bases and J shed 3 bases, with 11 bases lying between them. CDR3 length: 14 amino acids. In DNA, the CDR3 is TGTGCCAGCAGTCCAGCGGTACTCTACAATGAGCAGTTCTTC. It translates to CASSPAVLYNEQFF. Variable domain in full (rest from reference TRBV2 and TRBJ2-1): EPEVTQTPSHQVTQMGQEVILRCVPISNHLYFYWYRQILGQKVEFLVSFYNNEISEKSEIFDDQFSVERPDGSNFTLKIRSTKLEDSAMYFCASSPAVLYNEQFFGPGTRLTVL.

V usage is TRBV24-1 and J usage is TRBJ2-5, with 11 bases fitting TRBD1. Germline V gene data show CDR1 as KGHDR and CDR2 as SFDVKD. V shed 5 bases, J shed 3 bases, and the junction held 10 bases outside the gene matches. The CDR3 extends over 17 amino acids. CDR3 bases: TGTGCCACCAGTGTTAACTCGGGACAGGGGGAGAAAGAGACCCAGTACTTC. Its translation is CATSVNSGQGEKETQYF.